This T cell receptor beta chain was identified in a study of T cells in Graves' hyperthyroidism and ophthalmopathy. Diagnoses rested on clinical symptoms, serum thyroxine and TRAb, thyroid ultrasound and orbital computed tomography. Note on this clonotype: No antigen is known for it.

Study-level results: Most thyroid clonotypes expanded above 0.001 were also detected in blood. In the analysis, a 13 V-J model separated ophthalmopathy from stable hyperthyroidism.

The investigators amplified TCR beta CDR3 regions from RNA transcripts. TCR CDR3 underwent first-round RT-PCR with the HTBI primer set. TCRdb independently ran MiXCR on the multiplex PCR reads; one entry per CDR3 protein. Seen here are roughly 510,000 distinct CDR3 sequences, roughly 45% observed once, and the top ten hold approximately 44%. The CDR3 is 13 amino acids. Between the trimmed V and J ends, which lost 1 base and 6 bases, there was a span of 9 bases. Germline CDR1 and CDR2: DFQATT and SNEGSKA (reference sequence). The J gene is TRBJ2-2, the V gene TRBV20-1; D is unclear. This receptor was taken from an adult woman with Graves' disease, either hyperthyroidism or ophthalmopathy (not recorded which). The sample was peripheral blood or thyroid tissue (not recorded which). The CDR3 coding sequence is TGCAGTGCTAGAGCTTATATCTCCGGGGAGCTGTTTTTT. Protein sequence: CSARAYISGELFF.